The clone carrying this TCR beta chain showed up many times. No antigen is known for it. A read error may produce the germline difference seen at one junction end. Genomic DNA, the template, was used for profiling of the TCR beta VDJ and CDR3. From the reads, TCRdb called clonotypes with MiXCR, one entry per CDR3 protein. This sample has roughly 220,000 distinct CDR3 sequences, with 60% to 80% found just once. The sample originates from a study of CD8+CD57+ T cells in acquired aplastic anemia. Study observations and caveats: No significant difference in CD8+ Simpson's diversity was found between patients and controls.

The CDR3 has 12 residues. Germline V gives CDR1 SGHRS, CDR2 YFSETQ. Flow cytometry had shown expanded CD8+CD57+ cells in the patients chosen for sequencing. Every patient presented with severe acquired aplastic anemia. The sequenced material came from sorted CD4+, CD8+, or CD8+CD57+ T cells (not recorded which) from PBMCs. The chain joins TRBV5-1 to TRBJ2-3; D uncertain. The clonotype comes from a human donor with aplastic anemia. CDR3 coding DNA: TGTGCCAGCAGCTTAGTTGCAGATACGCAGTATTTT. It codes for CASSLVADTQYF.